The 25 T cell receptor beta chains listed next were all sequenced from one sample in a study of cytomegalovirus exposure and HLA in healthy donors. The PCR used 60 Vbeta and 13 Jbeta primers. Using immunoSEQ multiplex PCR, the repertoire was profiled, and TCRdb retains in-frame clones only, with some absent. The table includes roughly 150,000 clones, around 80% detected once. Specimen: PBMCs. These receptors were obtained from a man in his forties in good health and CMV-seropositive.

The rearrangement uses TRBV25-1 and TRBJ2-5; weak D call: TRBD1 (5 bases). This CDR3 is 13 amino acids long. V was pared by 4 bases and J by 3 bases, with 9 bases between. Germline-derived CDR1 and CDR2 are MGHDK and SYGVNS. The CDR3 region is CASSGAGKETQYF. The CDR3 DNA reads TGTGCCAGCAGTGGGGCAGGGAAAGAGACCCAGTACTTC.

The rearrangement uses TRBV6-1 and TRBJ1-5; D is possibly TRBD1 (5 bases). The CDR3 is made up of 14 amino acids. Between the trimmed V and J ends, which lost 7 bases and 2 bases, there was a span of 12 bases. Germline V CDR1 and CDR2: MNHNS, SASEGT. CDR3 coding DNA: TGTGCCAGCAAAGGTTTAGGGGGCAATCAGCCCCAGCATTTT. This sequence encodes CASKGLGGNQPQHF.

The chain recombines TRBV27 with TRBJ2-2; D might be TRBD2 (6 bases). The V and J ends lost 1 base and 4 bases respectively, with 10 bases between them. There are 15 residues in the CDR3. Germline V gene data show CDR1 as MNHEY and CDR2 as SMNVEV (reference sequence). The CDR3 DNA follows: TGTGCCAGCAGTTTATTTAAGGGAGGCACCGGGGAGCTGTTTTTT. Protein sequence: CASSLFKGGTGELFF.

This clone was seen once. The chain is built from TRBV30 and TRBJ1-6; maybe TRBD1 (5 bases). From germline, CDR1 is GTSNPN and CDR2 SVGIG (reference sequence). This CDR3 is built from 14 residues. Trimming removed 1 base from V and 8 bases from J, with 12 bases in between. The CDR3 nucleotides are TGTGCCTGGAGTGAAAGGGGTGCGTATTCACCCCTCCACTTT. Translating it yields CAWSERGAYSPLHF.

The J gene is TRBJ2-5, the V gene TRBV19; D is perhaps TRBD1 (6 bases). The CDR3 sequence is 16 residues long. The V end lost 3 bases, the J end lost 2 bases, and 16 bases lay between the germline ends. Germline lookup yields CDR1 LNHDA and CDR2 SQIVND (reference sequence). The DNA of the CDR3 is TGTGCCAGTAGTATCCGCCCCGGGACAATACAAGAGACCCAGTACTTC. Protein product: CASSIRPGTIQETQYF.

The V gene is TRBV18, the J gene TRBJ1-1, with D perhaps TRBD1 (5 bases). V dropped 2 bases and J dropped 7 bases, with 17 bases sitting between them. The CDR3 is made up of 15 amino acids. Germline V gene data show CDR1 as KGHSH and CDR2 as LQKENI. The CDR3 DNA follows: TGTGCCAGCTCACCAGCTGACAGAGCTCCGCGTGAAGCTTTCTTT. Protein: CASSPADRAPREAFF.

The chain recombines TRBV5-4 with TRBJ2-6; 14 nucleotides line up with TRBD2. CDR1 is SGHNT, CDR2 YYREEE, per germline (reference sequence). This CDR3 has 16 residues. The CDR3 coding sequence is TGTGTGGGGGGGACTAGCGGGAGTAGAGGGGCCAACGTCCTGACTTTC. It yields the protein CVGGTSGSRGANVLTF. Variable domain in full (rest from reference TRBV5-4 and TRBJ2-6): ETGVTQSPTHLIKTRGQQVTLRCSSQSGHNTVSWYQQALGQGPQFIFQYYREEENGRGNFPPRFSGLQFPNYSSELNVNALELDDSALYLCVGGTSGSRGANVLTFGAGSRLTVL.

The chain links TRBV4-3 to TRBJ2-7; D perhaps matches TRBD1 (6 bases). The CDR3 is 13 amino acids. Per germline, CDR1 LGHNA and CDR2 YSLEER. Trimming took 3 bases from V and 5 from J, leaving 11 bases between them. The CDR3 region has the DNA TGCGCCAGCAGCCATCAACAGGGTCACGAGCAGTACTTC. This gives the protein CASSHQQGHEQYF.

The V and J genes are TRBV27 and TRBJ1-5, with D tentatively TRBD1 (6 bases). CDR1 and CDR2 (germline): MNHEY, SMNVEV (reference sequence). Trimming removed 0 bases at V and 4 bases at J, with 10 bases between. The CDR3 runs to 15 residues. CDR3 loop: CASSLSQGWNQPQHF. The CDR3 coding sequence is TGTGCCAGCAGTTTATCACAGGGATGGAATCAGCCCCAGCATTTT.

The J gene is TRBJ2-5, the V gene TRBV5-1; D perhaps matches TRBD1 (8 bases). Trimming cost V 4 bases and J 1 base, with 14 bases left between them. The CDR3 is made up of 15 amino acids. Germline CDR1 and CDR2: SGHRS and YFSETQ. The CDR3 bases are TGCGCCAGCAGCCGGGGGGACAGGCCCCAAGAGACCCAGTACTTC. This sequence encodes CASSRGDRPQETQYF. The variable domain in full, with the rest retrieved from reference TRBV5-1 and TRBJ2-5, is KAGVTQTPRYLIKTRGQQVTLSCSPISGHRSVSWYQQTPGQGLQFLFEYFSETQRNKGNFPGRFSGRQFSNSRSEMNVSTLELGDSALYLCASSRGDRPQETQYFGPGTRLLVL.

This clone appeared once. This chain connects TRBV28 to TRBJ1-2; a weak D match, TRBD1 (6 bases). This CDR3 comprises 14 residues. CDR1 is MDHEN, CDR2 SYDVKM, per germline. Trimming shortened V by 6 bases and J by 0 bases, and 11 bases separated the two germline ends. The CDR3 nucleotides read TGTGCCAGCAGGGACAGATCCACTAACTATGGCTACACCTTC. Its protein is CASRDRSTNYGYTF.

The gene calls are TRBV19 and TRBJ2-3, with D possibly TRBD2 on 6 matching bases. Germline CDR1 reads LNHDA; CDR2 reads SQIVND (reference sequence). The germline V and J ends were trimmed by 5 bases and 8 bases, with 8 bases remaining between them. This CDR3 has 11 amino acids. The CDR3 protein is CASSAGITQYF. In DNA form, the CDR3 reads TGTGCCAGTAGTGCGGGGATTACGCAGTATTTT. Using reference TRBV19 and TRBJ2-3 for the parts outside the CDR3, the full variable domain is DGGITQSPKYLFRKEGQNVTLSCEQNLNHDAMYWYRQDPGQGLRLIYYSQIVNDFQKGDIAEGYSVSREKKESFPLTVTSAQKNPTAFYLCASSAGITQYFGPGTRLTVL.

The chain uses TRBV27 and TRBJ2-7; tentatively, D is TRBD1 (5 bases). From germline, CDR1 is MNHEY and CDR2 SMNVEV (reference sequence). The CDR3 totals 14 residues. The V gene lost 1 base and the J gene lost 6 bases, with 13 bases spanning the gap. The CDR3 region is CASSLYRGRIEQYF. The CDR3 DNA reads as TGTGCCAGCAGTTTATATAGGGGCCGGATCGAGCAGTACTTC.

This clone has only a few counts. The chain joins TRBV6-4 to TRBJ2-1; the D gene is possibly TRBD1 (5 bases). CDR3 size: 13 residues. Germline values: CDR1 MRHNA, CDR2 SNTAGT. Trimming pared 6 bases from V and 6 bases from J, leaving 12 bases between. Here the CDR3 DNA reads TGTGCCAGCAGCCAGGGCGAATCCAATGAGCAGTTCTTC. It yields the protein CASSQGESNEQFF.

This clone was seen only a few times. The V gene is TRBV6-1, the J gene TRBJ1-5, with D tentatively TRBD1 (6 bases). V was pared by 10 bases and J by 0 bases, with 13 bases between. CDR1 MNHNS and CDR2 SASEGT come from the germline V gene. There are 14 residues in the CDR3. The CDR3: CATTGTSSNQPQHF. The CDR3 nucleotides read TGTGCCACTACCGGGACAAGTAGCAATCAGCCCCAGCATTTT.

This rearrangement joins TRBV4-2 to TRBJ2-2; 12 bases agree with TRBD2. V lost 2 bases to trimming and J lost 4 bases; unmatched junction nucleotides: 2. The CDR3 has 16 amino acids. Germline values: CDR1 LGHNA, CDR2 YNFKEQ. CDR3 in amino acids: CASSQSSGRGTGELFF. DNA of the CDR3: TGTGCCAGCAGCCAATCTAGCGGGAGGGGCACCGGGGAGCTGTTTTTT.

The V and J genes are TRBV5-5 and TRBJ1-3; no clear D. V was trimmed by 1 base and J by 0 bases, leaving 8 bases between them. This CDR3 is 15 amino acids long. Germline V lookup: CDR1 SGHKS, CDR2 YYEKEE (reference sequence). The CDR3 loop is CASSLTESSGNTIYF. CDR3 sequence (DNA): TGTGCCAGCAGCTTGACGGAGAGCTCTGGAAACACCATATATTTT.

The chain uses TRBV29-1 and TRBJ1-1; D gene unclear. The CDR3 sequence is 15 residues long. Trimming cost V 0 bases and J 5 bases, with 16 bases left between them. Per germline, CDR1 SQVTM and CDR2 ANQGSEA. The CDR3 bases are TGCAGCGTTGAAGAAGGTATTGTCCGGAGGACTGAAGCTTTCTTT. Translation gives CSVEEGIVRRTEAFF. Variable domain in full (rest from reference TRBV29-1 and TRBJ1-1): SAVISQKPSRDICQRGTSLTIQCQVDSQVTMMFWYRQQPGQSLTLIATANQGSEATYESGFVIDKFPISRPNLTFSTLTVSNMSPEDSSIYLCSVEEGIVRRTEAFFGQGTRLTVV.

This clone has only a few counts. The CDR3 protein is CASSYSGQGAYEQYF. CDR3 DNA: TGTGCCAGCAGCTATTCGGGACAGGGGGCCTACGAGCAGTACTTC. The V gene is TRBV7-9, the J gene TRBJ2-7; 11 positions agree with TRBD1. Unmatched junction bases numbered 4, after V lost 4 bases and J lost 2 bases. The germline V gene has CDR1 SEHNR and CDR2 FQNEAQ (reference sequence). The CDR3 is 15 residues long.

This chain joins TRBV5-1 and TRBJ1-3; TRBD1 matches at 7 bases. The CDR3 is 14 residues long. The germline V gene has CDR1 SGHRS and CDR2 YFSETQ. Trimming cost V 4 bases and J 2 bases; bases outside gene matches: 3. The CDR3 DNA is TGCGCCAGCAGCATGGGGACAGCTGGAAACACCATATATTTT. Translated, it gives CASSMGTAGNTIYF. Based on the CDR3 plus reference TRBV5-1 and TRBJ1-3, the full variable domain is KAGVTQTPRYLIKTRGQQVTLSCSPISGHRSVSWYQQTPGQGLQFLFEYFSETQRNKGNFPGRFSGRQFSNSRSEMNVSTLELGDSALYLCASSMGTAGNTIYFGEGSWLTVV.

The chain employs TRBV7-9 and TRBJ2-1; D is uncertain. This CDR3 contains 11 residues. The V gene lost 7 bases and the J gene lost 9 bases, with 10 bases spanning the gap. The germline V gene has CDR1 SEHNR and CDR2 FQNEAQ (reference sequence). In nucleotides, the CDR3 is TGTGCCAGCACCCCTAACGGTGAGCAGTTCTTC. Translating gives CASTPNGEQFF.

The V call is TRBV19, the J call TRBJ2-4; TRBD2 aligns across 8 bases. Germline lookup yields CDR1 LNHDA and CDR2 SQIVND (reference sequence). The ends lost 5 bases at V and 3 bases at J; junction bases unmatched: 9. The CDR3 has 16 residues. DNA for the CDR3: TGTGCCAGTAGTCCCCAGCGGGAGAGTCTCAAAAACATTCAGTACTTC. Protein product: CASSPQRESLKNIQYF. The full variable domain, with the rest looked up from reference TRBV19 and TRBJ2-4, is DGGITQSPKYLFRKEGQNVTLSCEQNLNHDAMYWYRQDPGQGLRLIYYSQIVNDFQKGDIAEGYSVSREKKESFPLTVTSAQKNPTAFYLCASSPQRESLKNIQYFGAGTRLSVL.

This clone was counted once. The rearrangement joins TRBV5-1 to TRBJ2-6, with no clear D. From germline, CDR1 is SGHRS and CDR2 YFSETQ. The CDR3 sequence is 16 residues long. V lost 0 bases and J 4 bases, leaving 11 bases between the germline ends. The chain's CDR3 is CASSLAVNSGANVLTF. The CDR3 DNA reads TGCGCCAGCAGCTTGGCCGTAAACTCGGGGGCCAACGTCCTGACTTTC.

V gene TRBV19 combines with J gene TRBJ2-2; D remains ambiguous. CDR1 and CDR2 from the germline V gene are LNHDA and SQIVND (reference sequence). The V gene lost 0 bases and the J gene lost 8 bases, with 4 bases spanning the gap. This CDR3 has 12 residues. Here the CDR3 DNA reads TGTGCCAGTAGTATAGATCTGGGGGAGCTGTTTTTT. Protein: CASSIDLGELFF.

This chain joins TRBV28 and TRBJ2-7; TRBD2 matches at 8 bases. The trim removed 6 bases at V and 3 bases at J, leaving 4 bases unmatched. There are 13 residues in the CDR3. The germline V gene has CDR1 MDHEN and CDR2 SYDVKM. The CDR3 DNA follows: TGTGCCAGCAGGACTAGCGAGAACTACGAGCAGTACTTC. Encoded protein: CASRTSENYEQYF. The entire variable domain, with the rest obtained from reference TRBV28 and TRBJ2-7, is as follows: DVKVTQSSRYLVKRTGEKVFLECVQDMDHENMFWYRQDPGLGLRLIYFSYDVKMKEKGDIPEGYSVSREKKERFSLILESASTNQTSMYLCASRTSENYEQYFGPGTRLTVT.